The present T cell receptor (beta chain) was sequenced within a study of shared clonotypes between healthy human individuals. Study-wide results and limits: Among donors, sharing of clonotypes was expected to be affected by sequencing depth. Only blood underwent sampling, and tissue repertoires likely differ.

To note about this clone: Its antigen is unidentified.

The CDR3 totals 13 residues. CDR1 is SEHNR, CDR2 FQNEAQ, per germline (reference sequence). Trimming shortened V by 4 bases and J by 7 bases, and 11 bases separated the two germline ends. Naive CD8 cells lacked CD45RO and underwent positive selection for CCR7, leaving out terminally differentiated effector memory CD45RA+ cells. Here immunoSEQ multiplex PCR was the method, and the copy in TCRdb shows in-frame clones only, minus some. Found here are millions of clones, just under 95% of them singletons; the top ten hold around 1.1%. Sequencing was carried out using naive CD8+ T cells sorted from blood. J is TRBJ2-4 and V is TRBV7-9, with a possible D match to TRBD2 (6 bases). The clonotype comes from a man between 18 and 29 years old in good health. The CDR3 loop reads CASSWGGLNIQYF. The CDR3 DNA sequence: TGTGCCAGCAGCTGGGGAGGTCTTAACATTCAGTACTTC.